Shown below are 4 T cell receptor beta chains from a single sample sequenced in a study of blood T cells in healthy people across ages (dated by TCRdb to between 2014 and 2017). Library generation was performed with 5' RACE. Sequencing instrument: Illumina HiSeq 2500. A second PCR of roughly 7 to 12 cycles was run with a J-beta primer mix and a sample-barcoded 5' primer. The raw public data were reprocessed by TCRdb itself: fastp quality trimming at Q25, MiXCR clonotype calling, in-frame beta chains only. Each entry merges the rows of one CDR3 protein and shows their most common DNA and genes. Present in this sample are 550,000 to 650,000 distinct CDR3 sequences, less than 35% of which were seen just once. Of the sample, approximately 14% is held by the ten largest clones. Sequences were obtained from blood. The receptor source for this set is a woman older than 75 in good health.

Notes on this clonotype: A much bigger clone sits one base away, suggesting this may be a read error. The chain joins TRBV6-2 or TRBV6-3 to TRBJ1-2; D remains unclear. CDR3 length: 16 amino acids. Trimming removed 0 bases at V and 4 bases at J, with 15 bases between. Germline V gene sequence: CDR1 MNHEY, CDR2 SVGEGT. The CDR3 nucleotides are TGTGCCAGCAGTTACTCTACGGACGGAATGGTCTATGGCTACACCTTC. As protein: CASSYSTDGMVYGYTF.

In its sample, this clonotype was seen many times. As DNA, the CDR3 is TGTGCCAGCAGCAGACTAGCGGGGTACCAAGAGACCCAGTACTTC. Translation: CASSRLAGYQETQYF. The V gene is TRBV6-2 or TRBV6-3, the J gene TRBJ2-5; TRBD2 matches 11 bases. Germline V CDR1 and CDR2: MNHEY, SVGEGT. The V gene end was trimmed by 6 bases and the J gene end by 0 bases; junction bases not matched to a gene: 3. CDR3 length equals 15 residues.

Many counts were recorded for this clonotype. This CDR3 is CATSRVGGQGEKLFF. CDR3 sequence (DNA): TGTGCCACCAGCAGAGTGGGGGGTCAGGGTGAAAAACTGTTTTTT. This sequence joins TRBV15 and TRBJ1-4, with D possibly TRBD1 on 5 matching bases. The CDR3 is 15 residues long. The ends were cut back, 1 base at V and 7 bases at J, with 13 bases in the middle. Germline values: CDR1 LNHNV, CDR2 YYDKDF (reference sequence).

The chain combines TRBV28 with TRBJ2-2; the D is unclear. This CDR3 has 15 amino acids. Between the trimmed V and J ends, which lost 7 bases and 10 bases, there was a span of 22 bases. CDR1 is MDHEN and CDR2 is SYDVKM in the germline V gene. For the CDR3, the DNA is TGTGCCAGCACCCACCTAAGGGAAAGGCCGGCGGAGCTGTTTTTT. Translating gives CASTHLRERPAELFF.